This T cell receptor (beta chain) was identified in a study of blood T cells in healthy people across ages. The study, taken as a whole, reports: Naive and antigen-experienced cells were not separated, limiting conclusive comparison.

The authors ran a second PCR of 7 to 11 cycles using a sample-barcoded 5' primer and a J-beta primer mix. TCRdb re-called the 5' RACE reads with MiXCR, one entry per CDR3 protein. The sample includes about 680,000 distinct CDR3 sequences, 45% to 50% seen only once; the top ten take 30% to 35%. This CDR3 is built from 13 residues. Looked up from germline, CDR1 is SGHTA and CDR2 is FQGNSA. The V gene lost 4 bases and the J gene lost 10 bases, with 14 bases spanning the gap. A word on this clonotype: The target antigen is unknown.

The specimen was blood. The receptor comes from a woman aged 55-70 years in good health. The chain is built from TRBV7-2 and TRBJ2-1, with D maybe TRBD2 (5 bases). The CDR3: CASSSRHGGEQFF. CDR3 coding DNA: TGTGCCAGCAGCTCTCGACACGGAGGAGAGCAGTTCTTC.